Sequencing of this T cell receptor (beta chain) was carried out in a study of T cell responses to AZD1222 COVID-19 vaccine. Assay used: immunoSEQ multiplex PCR; TCRdb lists only in-frame clones, some missing. This table holds about 160,000 clones, about nine tenths found once. Study findings and constraints: Once two AZD1222 doses were given, Spike-specific TCR breadth and depth went up. Across spike, vaccine-associated CD4 TCRs were found, dominant at 160-218 and 743-854. Repertoire sampling was restricted to post-peak T cell response timepoints. Mostly white British, mostly female donors; authors suggested clonal diversity may be underestimated.

About this clone: Antigen: not known.

Sequenced here: peripheral blood, sampled 28 days after the second AZD1222 dose. This clonotype was obtained from an adult who received the AZD1222 COVID-19 vaccine.

CDR3 nucleotides: TGTGCCAGCAGCCGACAGGGGATTGGGCTTGAAACAGATACGCAGTATTTT. Protein sequence: CASSRQGIGLETDTQYF. V gene TRBV4-2 combines with J gene TRBJ2-3; 8 positions agree with TRBD1. This CDR3 has 17 residues. V dropped 4 bases and J dropped 3; count of bases not matched to a gene: 12. CDR1 and CDR2 (germline): LGHNA, YNFKEQ.